The source of this TCR beta chain is a study of early T cells in non-severe SARS-CoV-2 infection. Across the whole study: The study sequenced bulk RNA from unsorted whole blood, with chains unpaired.

TCRdb itself ran the 5' RACE reads through MiXCR, one entry per CDR3 protein. The table lists about 110,000 distinct CDR3 sequences, around an eighth of them singletons. Germline assignment: CDR1 SNHLY and CDR2 FYNNEI. The ends were cut back, 6 bases at V and 2 bases at J, with 14 bases in the middle. The CDR3 totals 15 residues. This clonotype was observed at least ten times. V usage is TRBV2 and J usage is TRBJ1-5, with TRBD1 as a possible D gene (6 bases). The material sequenced was whole blood. The sequence was collected from an adult who was a healthcare worker with PCR-confirmed SARS-CoV-2 infection or an uninfected control (not recorded which). For the CDR3, the DNA is TGTGCCAGCAGCTCTACAGGGTCTGGCAATCAGCCCCAGCATTTT. It encodes CASSSTGSGNQPQHF. Combining the CDR3 with reference TRBV2 and TRBJ1-5 gives the whole variable domain EPEVTQTPSHQVTQMGQEVILRCVPISNHLYFYWYRQILGQKVEFLVSFYNNEISEKSEIFDDQFSVERPDGSNFTLKIRSTKLEDSAMYFCASSSTGSGNQPQHFGDGTRLSIL.